These T cell receptor beta chains were read from a single sample in a study of blood T cells in healthy people across ages. TCRdb re-called the 5' RACE reads with MiXCR, one entry per CDR3 protein. This sample carries more than 1.4 million distinct CDR3 sequences, roughly 40% of them seen once, and the ten largest clones take 7% to 9.5%. The sample taken for sequencing was blood. These receptors were obtained from a woman aged 18-30 years in good health. The CDR3 runs from the conserved cysteine through the conserved F or W. D genes are given only for firm matches. Only some rows state a clone size, as once, few, many or a class for expanded clones.

D	size	J	length	V	CDR3	DNA
NA	once	TRBJ1-5	16	TRBV2	CASSEEGGARGQPQHF	TGTGCCAGCAGTGAAGAGGGGGGCGCCAGGGGTCAGCCCCAGCATTTT
NA	few	TRBJ2-7	12	TRBV20-1	CSATWENYEQYF	TGCAGTGCTACTTGGGAAAACTACGAGCAGTACTTC
NA	NA	TRBJ1-5	14	TRBV28	CASTLLGNNQPQHF	TGTGCCAGCACCCTGCTAGGGAACAATCAGCCCCAGCATTTT
NA	NA	TRBJ1-5	13	TRBV11-2	CASSLQYRDPQHF	TGTGCCAGCAGCTTACAGTACAGGGATCCCCAGCATTTT
TRBD2	NA	TRBJ2-1	15	TRBV20-1	CSAGVPGLAVNEQFF	TGCAGTGCTGGTGTTCCGGGACTAGCGGTAAATGAGCAGTTCTTC
TRBD1	NA	TRBJ1-4	17	TRBV7-9	CASSLDNRGTTNEKLFF	TGTGCCAGCAGCTTAGATAACAGGGGGACAACTAATGAAAAACTGTTTTTT
NA	few	TRBJ2-3	17	TRBV7-2	CASSPFAASGSTDTQYF	TGTGCCAGCAGCCCCTTTGCAGCGTCGGGTAGCACAGATACGCAGTATTTT
TRBD2	few	TRBJ2-1	14	TRBV10-3	CATRSSGGYNEKFF	TGTGCCACGCGCTCTAGCGGGGGTTACAATGAGAAGTTCTTC
NA	NA	TRBJ1-3	16	TRBV6-5	CASRGGDANSGNTIYF	TGTGCCAGCCGCGGGGGGGACGCGAACTCTGGAAACACCATATATTTT
NA	NA	TRBJ2-7	16	TRBV6-5	CASSYSISLGTYEQYF	TGTGCCAGCAGTTACTCGATTTCCCTAGGAACCTACGAGCAGTACTTC
NA	NA	TRBJ2-1	17	TRBV5-1	CASSLEGGGASYNEQFF	TGCGCCAGCAGCTTGGAGGGCGGAGGGGCATCCTACAATGAGCAGTTCTTC
NA	NA	TRBJ1-5	15	TRBV28	CASSLIGVSNQPQHF	TGTGCCAGCAGTTTAATAGGGGTTAGCAATCAGCCCCAGCATTTT
NA	NA	TRBJ1-4	13	TRBV6-1	CASSRSVNEKLFF	TGTGCCAGCAGCCGGTCTGTTAATGAAAAACTGTTTTTT
TRBD1	few	TRBJ1-5	18	TRBV6-5	CASSYSGQGAPRTQPQHF	TGTGCCAGCAGTTACTCGGGACAGGGGGCTCCCCGGACCCAGCCCCAGCATTTT
NA	NA	TRBJ2-4	12	TRBV7-9	CASEEQGNIQYF	TGTGCCAGCGAAGAACAGGGAAACATTCAGTACTTC
TRBD2	few	TRBJ2-1	15	TRBV12-5	CASGQGLAGKHEQFF	TGTGCTAGTGGTCAAGGACTAGCGGGAAAGCATGAGCAGTTCTTC
NA	NA	TRBJ2-6	16	TRBV6-1	CASSGSFGSGANVLTF	TGTGCCAGCAGTGGGTCATTTGGGTCTGGGGCCAACGTCCTGACTTTC
NA	NA	TRBJ1-5	16	TRBV10-3	CAISESDSGTNQPQHF	TGTGCCATCAGTGAGTCCGACTCAGGAACCAATCAGCCCCAGCATTTT
TRBD1	few	TRBJ2-7	16	TRBV6-6	CASSLSGGSSSYEQYF	TGTGCCAGCAGTTTGTCAGGGGGTTCGAGCTCCTACGAGCAGTACTTC
NA	few	TRBJ2-2	13	TRBV27	CASAGNFPGELFF	TGTGCCAGCGCGGGGAATTTTCCCGGGGAGCTGTTTTTT
TRBD1	NA	TRBJ1-2	15	TRBV28	CASSTGTGSNYGYTF	TGTGCCAGCAGTACCGGGACAGGCAGTAACTATGGCTACACCTTC
TRBD1	NA	TRBJ1-6	14	TRBV12-3/TRBV12-4	CASSPRDRNSPLHF	TGTGCCAGCAGTCCCCGGGACAGAAATTCACCCCTCCACTTT
NA	few	TRBJ1-6	14	TRBV10-3	CAISVGGPNSPLHF	TGTGCCATCAGTGTAGGGGGACCTAATTCACCCCTCCACTTT
TRBD2	NA	TRBJ2-1	14	TRBV2	CASNRLAGESEQFF	TGTGCCAGCAATAGACTAGCGGGAGAATCTGAGCAGTTCTTC
TRBD2	NA	TRBJ2-2	15	TRBV7-8	CASSLLAGPGGELFF	TGTGCCAGCAGCCTACTAGCGGGGCCGGGCGGGGAGCTGTTTTTT
TRBD1	few	TRBJ1-2	17	TRBV5-1	CASSLGNRGTTNYGYTF	TGCGCCAGCAGCTTGGGCAACAGGGGGACCACTAACTATGGCTACACCTTC
NA	NA	TRBJ1-2	12	TRBV6-1	CAVSTESYGYTF	TGTGCTGTATCGACAGAAAGCTATGGCTACACCTTC
NA	once	TRBJ2-7	11	TRBV30	CACKSSYEQYF	TGTGCCTGCAAATCCAGCTACGAGCAGTACTTC
TRBD2	NA	TRBJ2-3	15	TRBV20-1	CSAKGTSGIGGTQYF	TGCAGTGCTAAAGGGACTAGCGGGATAGGAGGGACGCAGTATTTT
TRBD2	few	TRBJ2-7	16	TRBV20-1	CSAPKAGLAETYEQYF	TGCAGTGCGCCCAAGGCGGGACTAGCGGAAACCTACGAGCAGTACTTC
TRBD1	NA	TRBJ1-4	14	TRBV11-2	CASSAGGLGEKLFF	TGTGCCAGCAGCGCAGGGGGGCTGGGAGAAAAACTGTTTTTT
TRBD1	few	TRBJ1-1	12	TRBV20-1	CRFTGDDTEAFF	TGCAGGTTCACAGGGGATGACACTGAAGCTTTCTTT
NA	NA	TRBJ2-7	12	TRBV6-1	CASNLRGYEQYF	TGTGCCAGCAACCTAAGGGGCTACGAGCAGTACTTC
TRBD2	NA	TRBJ2-3	17	TRBV27	CASSPTATSGSTDTQYF	TGTGCCAGCAGTCCGACCGCGACTAGCGGGAGCACAGATACGCAGTATTTT
TRBD1	few	TRBJ1-4	15	TRBV12-3/TRBV12-4	CASSPRQGTNEKLFF	TGTGCCAGCAGTCCGCGACAGGGCACTAATGAAAAACTGTTTTTT
NA	few	TRBJ1-1	11	TRBV29-1	CSVDGAGEAFF	TGCAGCGTTGATGGGGCGGGCGAAGCTTTCTTT
NA	NA	TRBJ1-6	14	TRBV12-3/TRBV12-4	CASSSGLGNSPLHF	TGTGCCAGCAGTTCGGGCCTCGGGAATTCACCCCTCCACTTT
TRBD2	NA	TRBJ2-7	17	TRBV7-2	CASSLAASSGRYNEQYF	TGTGCCAGCAGCTTAGCGGCGTCTAGCGGGCGATACAATGAGCAGTACTTC
NA	NA	TRBJ2-3	16	TRBV7-6	CASSDTRQWDLDTQYF	TGTGCCAGCAGCGACACTAGACAGTGGGATTTGGATACGCAGTATTTT
NA	NA	TRBJ2-3	16	TRBV20-1	CSAPQVRGGLTDTQYF	TGCAGTGCCCCCCAGGTACGCGGGGGCCTCACAGATACGCAGTATTTT
NA	few	TRBJ1-6	15	TRBV9	CASSVGFGGISPLHF	TGTGCCAGCAGCGTAGGGTTCGGAGGGATTTCACCCCTCCACTTT
NA	NA	TRBJ2-7	12	TRBV21-1	CASSSPRTEQYF	TGTGCCAGCAGCAGCCCACGAACCGAGCAGTACTTC
TRBD1	NA	TRBJ2-7	11	TRBV10-3	CATRGSYEQYF	TGTGCCACCAGGGGGTCCTACGAGCAGTACTTC
TRBD2	NA	TRBJ2-3	14	TRBV27	CASSIAGGVDTQYF	TGTGCCAGCTCTATAGCGGGAGGGGTAGATACGCAGTATTTT
NA	NA	TRBJ1-5	13	TRBV9	CASSRHLNQPQHF	TGTGCCAGCAGTCGACATCTCAATCAGCCCCAGCATTTT
TRBD2	NA	TRBJ2-3	17	TRBV12-3/TRBV12-4	CASSRRLAGGPSDTQYF	TGTGCCAGCAGCCGTAGACTAGCGGGGGGGCCCTCAGATACGCAGTATTTT
NA	NA	TRBJ2-3	13	TRBV24-1	CATAVEGIDTQYF	TGTGCCACGGCGGTCGAGGGGATAGATACGCAGTATTTT
NA	many	TRBJ1-1	14	TRBV5-1	CASSLGQGSTEAFF	TGTGCCAGCAGTTTAGGGCAGGGCTCAACTGAAGCTTTCTTT